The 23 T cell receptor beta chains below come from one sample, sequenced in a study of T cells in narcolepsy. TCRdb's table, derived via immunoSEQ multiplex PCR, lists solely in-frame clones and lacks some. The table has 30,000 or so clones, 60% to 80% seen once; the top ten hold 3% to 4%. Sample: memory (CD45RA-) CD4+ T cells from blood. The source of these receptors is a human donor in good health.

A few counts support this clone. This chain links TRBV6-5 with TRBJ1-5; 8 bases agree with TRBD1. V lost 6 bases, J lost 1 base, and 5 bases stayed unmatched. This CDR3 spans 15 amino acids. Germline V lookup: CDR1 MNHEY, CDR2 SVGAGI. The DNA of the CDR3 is TGTGCCAGCAGCGAGACAGGGGCCAGCAATCAGCCCCAGCATTTT. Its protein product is CASSETGASNQPQHF.

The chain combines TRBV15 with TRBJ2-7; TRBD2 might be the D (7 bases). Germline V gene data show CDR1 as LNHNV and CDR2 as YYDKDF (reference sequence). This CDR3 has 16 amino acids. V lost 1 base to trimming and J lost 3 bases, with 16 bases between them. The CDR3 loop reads CATSRAGRGTIYEQYF. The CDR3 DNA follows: TGTGCCACCAGCAGAGCGGGGAGGGGGACGATCTACGAGCAGTACTTC.

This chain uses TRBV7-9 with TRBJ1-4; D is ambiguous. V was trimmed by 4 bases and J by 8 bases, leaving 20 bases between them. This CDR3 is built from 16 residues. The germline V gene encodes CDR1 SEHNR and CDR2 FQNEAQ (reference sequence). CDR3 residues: CASSSNSGLPGEKLFF. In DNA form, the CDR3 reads TGTGCCAGCAGCTCCAACTCTGGGCTTCCCGGGGAAAAACTGTTTTTT.

CDR3 bases: TGTGCCAGCAGCACTAGCGGGGGCGGTACCGGGGAGCTGTTTTTT. Translated, it gives CASSTSGGGTGELFF. The rearrangement links TRBV7-9 to TRBJ2-2; TRBD2 matches at 11 bases. This CDR3 spans 15 amino acids. Germline V gives CDR1 SEHNR, CDR2 FQNEAQ (reference sequence). V dropped 5 bases and J dropped 5; count of bases not matched to a gene: 4.

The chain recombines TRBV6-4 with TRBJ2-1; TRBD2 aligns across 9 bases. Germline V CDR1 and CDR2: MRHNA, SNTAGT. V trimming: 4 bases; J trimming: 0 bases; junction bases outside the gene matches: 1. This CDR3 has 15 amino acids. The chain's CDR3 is CASSASGNSYNEQFF. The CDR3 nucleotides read TGTGCCAGCAGTGCTAGCGGGAACTCCTACAATGAGCAGTTCTTC.

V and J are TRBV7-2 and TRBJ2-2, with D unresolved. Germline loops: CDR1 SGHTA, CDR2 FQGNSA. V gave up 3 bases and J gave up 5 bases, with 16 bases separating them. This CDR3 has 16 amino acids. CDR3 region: CASSFGWRYGTGELFF. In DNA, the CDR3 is TGTGCCAGCAGCTTCGGATGGCGATACGGGACCGGGGAGCTGTTTTTT.

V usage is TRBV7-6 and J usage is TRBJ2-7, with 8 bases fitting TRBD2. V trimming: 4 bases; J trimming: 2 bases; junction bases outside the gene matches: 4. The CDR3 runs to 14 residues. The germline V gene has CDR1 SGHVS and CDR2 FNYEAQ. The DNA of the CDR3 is TGTGCCAGCAGCTCGGGACTAGGGGCCTACGAGCAGTACTTC. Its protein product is CASSSGLGAYEQYF.

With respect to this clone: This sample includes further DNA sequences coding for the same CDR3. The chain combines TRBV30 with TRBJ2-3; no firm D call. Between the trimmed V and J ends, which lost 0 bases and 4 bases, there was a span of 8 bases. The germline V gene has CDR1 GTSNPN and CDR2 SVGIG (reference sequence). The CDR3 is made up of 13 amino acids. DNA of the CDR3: TGTGCCTGGAGTGTACCCCCCCCAGATACGCAGTATTTT. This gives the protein CAWSVPPPDTQYF.

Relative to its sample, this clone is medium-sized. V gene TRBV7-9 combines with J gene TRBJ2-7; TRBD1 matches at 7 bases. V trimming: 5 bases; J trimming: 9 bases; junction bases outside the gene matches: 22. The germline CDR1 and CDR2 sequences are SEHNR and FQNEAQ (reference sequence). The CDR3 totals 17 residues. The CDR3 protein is CASSIRDSVSISQGQYF. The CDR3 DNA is TGTGCCAGCAGCATCCGGGACAGCGTCTCCATCAGCCAGGGGCAGTACTTC.

The chain's CDR3 is CASSVEGWGTTEAFF. CDR3 coding DNA: TGTGCCAGCAGCGTAGAGGGTTGGGGAACCACTGAAGCTTTCTTT. V usage is TRBV9 and J usage is TRBJ1-1; D not certain. The germline gives CDR1 SGDLS, CDR2 YYNGEE. Deletions cut 0 bases from V and 4 bases from J, with 13 bases between. This CDR3 region has 15 residues.

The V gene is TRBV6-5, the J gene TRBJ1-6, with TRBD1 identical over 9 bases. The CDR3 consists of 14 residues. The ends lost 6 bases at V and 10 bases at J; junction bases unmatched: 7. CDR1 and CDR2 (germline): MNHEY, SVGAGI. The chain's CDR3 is CASRPGTGTSPLHF. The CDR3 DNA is TGTGCCAGCAGGCCCGGGACAGGGACCTCACCCCTCCACTTT.

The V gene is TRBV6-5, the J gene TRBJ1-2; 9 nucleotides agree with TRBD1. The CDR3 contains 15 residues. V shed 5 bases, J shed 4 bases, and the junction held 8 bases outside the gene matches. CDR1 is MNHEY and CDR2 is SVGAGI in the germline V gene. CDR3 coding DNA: TGTGCCAGCAGTCGTCACAGGGGGCGCAGCTATGGCTACACCTTC. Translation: CASSRHRGRSYGYTF.

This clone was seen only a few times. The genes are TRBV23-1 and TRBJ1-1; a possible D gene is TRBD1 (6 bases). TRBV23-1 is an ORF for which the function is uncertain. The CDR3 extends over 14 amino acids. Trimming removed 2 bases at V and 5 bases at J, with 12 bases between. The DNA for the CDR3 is TGCGCCAGCAGTCAACAGGGGAGCGGAACTGAAGCTTTCTTT. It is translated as CASSQQGSGTEAFF.

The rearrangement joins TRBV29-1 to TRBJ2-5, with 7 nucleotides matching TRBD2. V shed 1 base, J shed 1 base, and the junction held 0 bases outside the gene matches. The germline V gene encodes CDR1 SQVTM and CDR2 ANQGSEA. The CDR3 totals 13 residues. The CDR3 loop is CSVEAGGQETQYF. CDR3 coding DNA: TGCAGCGTTGAAGCGGGGGGCCAAGAGACCCAGTACTTC.

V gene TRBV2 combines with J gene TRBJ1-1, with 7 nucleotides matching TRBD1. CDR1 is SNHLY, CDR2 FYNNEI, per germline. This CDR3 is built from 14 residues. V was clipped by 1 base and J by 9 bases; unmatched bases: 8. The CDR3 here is CASSEVGPGGKAFF. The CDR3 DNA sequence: TGTGCCAGCAGTGAAGTCGGGCCAGGGGGGAAAGCTTTCTTT.

This chain's CDR3 is CASSHRGGRETQYF. CDR3 DNA sequence: TGTGCCAGCAGTCATCGGGGGGGTAGGGAGACCCAGTACTTC. The rearrangement joins TRBV27 to TRBJ2-5; TRBD2 matches 8 bases. Germline V CDR1 and CDR2: MNHEY, SMNVEV (reference sequence). Trimming at V came to 5 bases and at J to 5 bases, leaving 7 bases not matched to a gene. The CDR3 runs to 14 residues.

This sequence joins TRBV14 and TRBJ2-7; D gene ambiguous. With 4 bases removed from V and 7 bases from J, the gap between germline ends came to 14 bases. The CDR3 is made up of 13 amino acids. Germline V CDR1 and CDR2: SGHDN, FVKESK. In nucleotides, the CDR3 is TGTGCCAGCAGCCTCGACACCGTCGGGGAGCAGTACTTC. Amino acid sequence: CASSLDTVGEQYF.

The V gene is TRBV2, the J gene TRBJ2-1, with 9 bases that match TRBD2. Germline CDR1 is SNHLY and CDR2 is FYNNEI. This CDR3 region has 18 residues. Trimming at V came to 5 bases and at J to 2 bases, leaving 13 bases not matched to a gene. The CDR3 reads CASSPRGAGGSAYNEQFF. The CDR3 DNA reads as TGTGCCAGCAGTCCCCGTGGGGCGGGAGGGTCAGCCTACAATGAGCAGTTCTTC.

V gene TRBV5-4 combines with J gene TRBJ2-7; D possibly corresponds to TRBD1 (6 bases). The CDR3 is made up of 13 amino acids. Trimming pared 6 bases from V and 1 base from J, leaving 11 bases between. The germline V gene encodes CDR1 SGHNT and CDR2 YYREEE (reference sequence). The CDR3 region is CASTAQGSYEQYF. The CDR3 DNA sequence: TGTGCCAGCACCGCACAGGGTTCCTACGAGCAGTACTTC.

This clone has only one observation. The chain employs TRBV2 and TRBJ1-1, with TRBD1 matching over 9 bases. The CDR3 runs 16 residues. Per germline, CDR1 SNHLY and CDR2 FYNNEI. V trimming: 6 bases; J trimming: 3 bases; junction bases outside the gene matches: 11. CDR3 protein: CASRYRGPRGDTEAFF. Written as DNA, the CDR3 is TGTGCCAGCAGGTACAGGGGGCCCAGGGGGGACACTGAAGCTTTCTTT.

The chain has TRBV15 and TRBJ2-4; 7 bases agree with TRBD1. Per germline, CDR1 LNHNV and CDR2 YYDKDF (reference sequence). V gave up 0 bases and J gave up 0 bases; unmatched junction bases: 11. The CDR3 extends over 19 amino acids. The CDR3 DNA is TGTGCCACCAGCAGAGATCTGACCCGGGACAGATTAGCCAAAAACATTCAGTACTTC. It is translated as CATSRDLTRDRLAKNIQYF.

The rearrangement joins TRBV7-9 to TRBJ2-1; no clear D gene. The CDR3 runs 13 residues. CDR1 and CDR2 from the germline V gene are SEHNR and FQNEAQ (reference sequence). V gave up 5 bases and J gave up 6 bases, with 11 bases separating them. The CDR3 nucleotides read TGTGCCAGCAGCCTTCAGGCAGTCAATGAGCAGTTCTTC. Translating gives CASSLQAVNEQFF. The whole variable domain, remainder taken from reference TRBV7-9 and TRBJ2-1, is DTGVSQNPRHKITKRGQNVTFRCDPISEHNRLYWYRQTLGQGPEFLTYFQNEAQLEKSRLLSDRFSAERPKGSFSTLEIQRTEQGDSAMYLCASSLQAVNEQFFGPGTRLTVL.

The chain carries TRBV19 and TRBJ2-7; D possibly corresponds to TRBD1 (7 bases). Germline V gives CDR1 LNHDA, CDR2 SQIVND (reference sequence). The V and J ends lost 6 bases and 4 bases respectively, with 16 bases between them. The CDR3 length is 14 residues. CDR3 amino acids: CASRSAGQSYEQYF. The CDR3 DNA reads TGTGCCAGTAGGTCGGCGGGACAGAGTTACGAGCAGTACTTC.